Shown below are 17 T cell receptor beta chains from a single sample sequenced in a study of cytomegalovirus exposure and HLA in healthy donors. The PCR used 60 Vbeta and 13 Jbeta primers. Assay: immunoSEQ multiplex PCR; the TCRdb copy retains only in-frame clones and omits some. The sample has about 120,000 clones, roughly 80% seen once; the top ten hold about 2.5%. The sample was PBMCs. These TCRs come from a man aged 25 to 45 in good health and CMV-seronegative.

This sequence joins TRBV19 and TRBJ2-1; weak D call: TRBD2 (5 bases). The CDR3 is made up of 15 amino acids. Deletions cut 5 bases from V and 7 bases from J, with 18 bases between. The germline V gene encodes CDR1 LNHDA and CDR2 SQIVND (reference sequence). DNA for the CDR3: TGTGCCAGTAGTTTCCAGGTGGGAGCCCAAAATGAGCAGTTCTTC. Translating it yields CASSFQVGAQNEQFF.

The chain has TRBV7-3 and TRBJ2-7, with D hard to call. Germline V gene lookup returns CDR1 SGHTA and CDR2 FQGTGA. Deletions cut 5 bases from V and 4 bases from J, with 18 bases between. The CDR3 covers 15 residues. Written as DNA, the CDR3 is TGTGCCAGCAGCCCTAACTGGAGAATCCTATACGAGCAGTACTTC. Translated, it gives CASSPNWRILYEQYF.

The J gene is TRBJ1-1, the V gene TRBV5-4; D may be TRBD1 (5 bases). The CDR3 covers 12 residues. The V end was cut by 4 bases, the J end by 7 bases, with 11 bases between. Germline CDR1 reads SGHNT; CDR2 reads YYREEE (reference sequence). CDR3 sequence (DNA): TGTGCCAGCAGCGAGGGACTATGTGAAGCTTTCTTT. Translated: CASSEGLCEAFF.

V usage is TRBV11-2 and J usage is TRBJ1-2, with unresolved D. The CDR3 contains 13 residues. Germline assignment: CDR1 SGHAT and CDR2 FQNNGV. V was trimmed by 3 bases and J by 8 bases, leaving 13 bases between them. DNA of the CDR3: TGTGCCAGCAGCTTCCCGGGGTCGACGGGCTACACCTTC. Its protein product is CASSFPGSTGYTF.

V gene TRBV27 combines with J gene TRBJ1-5; 7 bases align to TRBD1. Losses at the gene ends were 2 bases for V and 3 bases for J; bases not matched to a gene: 4. There are 15 residues in the CDR3. Germline V gene sequence: CDR1 MNHEY, CDR2 SMNVEV (reference sequence). CDR3 bases: TGTGCCAGCAGTTTAAGAGACAGGGTCAATCAGCCCCAGCATTTT. Translated: CASSLRDRVNQPQHF.

This clone has more than one count but fewer than ten. Germline is not matched at one junction end, which may reflect a read error. The chain is built from TRBV4-3 and TRBJ1-2; D call uncertain. The CDR3 loop spans 15 amino acids. The germline CDR1 and CDR2 sequences are LGHNA and YSLEER. The CDR3 here is CASSQADTDSYGYPF. The CDR3 region has the DNA TGCGCCAGCAGCCAAGCTGATACGGACTCCTATGGCTACCCCTTC.

To note about this clone: Other DNA sequences of this sample code for an identical CDR3. The V gene is TRBV9, the J gene TRBJ2-1; D is uncertain. CDR3 length: 15 amino acids. CDR1 and CDR2 from the germline V gene are SGDLS and YYNGEE. V was clipped by 0 bases and J by 0 bases, with 7 bases between them. The CDR3 reads CASSVVGVSYNEQFF. CDR3 sequence (DNA): TGTGCCAGCAGCGTAGTGGGCGTCTCCTACAATGAGCAGTTCTTC.

This clone occurred a few times. The chain links TRBV13 to TRBJ2-2; 8 bases are shared with TRBD2. Trimming cost V 0 bases and J 1 base; bases outside gene matches: 4. CDR3 size: 17 residues. Germline V lookup: CDR1 PRHDT, CDR2 FYEKMQ (reference sequence). Written as DNA, the CDR3 is TGTGCCAGCAGCTTAGGACTAGCGGCCAAGAACACCGGGGAGCTGTTTTTT. It yields the protein CASSLGLAAKNTGELFF.

The V call is TRBV19, the J call TRBJ1-1; 9 nucleotides match TRBD1. This CDR3 contains 13 residues. CDR1 and CDR2 from the germline V gene are LNHDA and SQIVND (reference sequence). Germline trimming cut 5 bases from V and 8 bases from J; bases unmatched to any gene: 6. In nucleotides, the CDR3 is TGTGCCAGTAGTTTGGGACAGGGCGGGGAAGCTTTCTTT. The encoded protein is CASSLGQGGEAFF.

V gene TRBV14 combines with J gene TRBJ2-3; D unresolved. V was shortened by 2 bases and J by 1 base, with 7 bases between the two germline ends. Germline CDR1 SGHDN, CDR2 FVKESK. The CDR3 loop spans 14 amino acids. Written as DNA, the CDR3 is TGTGCCAGCAGCCAATACCTACGCACAGATACGCAGTATTTT. It yields the protein CASSQYLRTDTQYF.

In its sample, this clone was seen a few times. The chain links TRBV6-5 to TRBJ2-7; D remains unclear. V was trimmed by 6 bases and J by 0 bases, leaving 9 bases between them. CDR1 and CDR2 (germline): MNHEY, SVGAGI. The CDR3 runs 13 residues. The CDR3 region is CASRSRSSYEQYF. CDR3 DNA: TGTGCCAGCAGATCTCGGAGCTCCTACGAGCAGTACTTC.

This sequence joins TRBV10-3 and TRBJ1-4; a weak D match, TRBD1 (6 bases). V lost 2 bases and J lost 8, with 15 bases in between. In germline, CDR1 is ENHRY, CDR2 SYGVKD. The CDR3 runs to 15 residues. The CDR3 reads CAISETRGFSEKLFF. The CDR3 nucleotides are TGTGCCATCAGTGAGACTAGGGGGTTTTCGGAAAAACTGTTTTTT.

The V call is TRBV10-2, the J call TRBJ1-1; D remains ambiguous. CDR3 length: 12 amino acids. Germline-derived CDR1 and CDR2 are WSHSY and SAAADI. Deletions cut 3 bases from V and 7 bases from J, with 9 bases between. CDR3 in DNA: TGCGCCAGCAGTGATCTCTTCCGTGAAGCTTTCTTT. Translating it yields CASSDLFREAFF.

The V gene is TRBV27, the J gene TRBJ1-2, with no clear D. CDR1 is MNHEY and CDR2 is SMNVEV in the germline V gene (reference sequence). V was shortened by 6 bases and J by 4 bases, with 15 bases between the two germline ends. This CDR3 comprises 14 residues. CDR3 residues: CASRRYEEGYGYTF. The CDR3 nucleotides are TGTGCCAGCAGGAGGTACGAGGAAGGCTATGGCTACACCTTC.

This chain connects TRBV12-5 to TRBJ2-7; TRBD2 agrees at 15 bases. The junction had 11 bases not matched to a gene; V was cut back by 5 bases and J by 6 bases. Germline CDR1 and CDR2: LGHNT and FRNRAP. This CDR3 spans 17 amino acids. This CDR3 reads CASGKVSGLAGGSEQYF. CDR3 nucleotide sequence: TGTGCTAGTGGTAAGGTATCGGGACTAGCGGGAGGTAGCGAGCAGTACTTC.

The chain joins TRBV9 to TRBJ2-7; 10 nucleotides agree with TRBD2. This CDR3 is built from 15 residues. The germline V gene has CDR1 SGDLS and CDR2 YYNGEE. V was clipped by 0 bases and J by 3 bases; unmatched bases: 3. The CDR3 nucleotides read TGTGCCAGCAGCGTAGCGGCTAGCGGGAGCTACGAGCAGTACTTC. It is translated as CASSVAASGSYEQYF.

J is TRBJ1-5 and V is TRBV15; D is possibly TRBD1 (5 bases). V was shortened by 9 bases and J by 1 base, with 13 bases between the two germline ends. The CDR3 consists of 14 residues. Germline V CDR1 and CDR2: LNHNV, YYDKDF (reference sequence). CDR3 coding DNA: TGTGCCACGGGGGAGGAAGGCAGCAATCAGCCCCAGCATTTT. This sequence encodes CATGEEGSNQPQHF. Combining the CDR3 with reference TRBV15 and TRBJ1-5 gives the whole variable domain DAMVIQNPRYQVTQFGKPVTLSCSQTLNHNVMYWYQQKSSQAPKLLFHYYDKDFNNEADTPDNFQSRRPNTSFCFLDIRSPGLGDTAMYLCATGEEGSNQPQHFGDGTRLSIL.